This T cell receptor (beta chain) was sequenced during a study of blood T cell repertoires in COVID-19. Study overall: Sites across the United States, Italy and Spain contributed samples from acute and convalescent COVID-19.

Per the authors' pipeline: Estimates of nucleated cell counts were drawn from the amplification of reference gene primers. Produced via immunoSEQ multiplex PCR; TCRdb's table is partial and in-frame only. V, J and clone size derive from that table, while D and trimming were established from the DNA sequence. The repertoire holds approximately 140,000 clones, 84% seen once, with 8.5% to 9% in the top ten. V was clipped by 1 base and J by 6 bases, with 9 bases between them. Germline V CDR1 and CDR2: SNHLY, FYNNEI. CDR3 length: 13 residues. Recruited during active infection, patients (from Seattle) were subsequently followed longitudinally.

This sequence originates from a man aged 25 to 40 with COVID-19, enrolled during active disease. Sequenced: peripheral blood. The chain has TRBV2 and TRBJ1-1, with D perhaps TRBD1 (6 bases). The CDR3 sequence is CASSEEGVAEAFF. DNA for the CDR3: TGTGCCAGCAGTGAAGAGGGGGTCGCTGAAGCTTTCTTT.